What follows is one T cell receptor beta chain and its context. Deletions cut 8 bases from V and 0 bases from J, with 14 bases between. CDR1 LNHNV and CDR2 YYDKDF come from the germline V gene (reference sequence). This CDR3 has 15 amino acids. Original data processing: Amplifying reference gene primers gave estimates of nucleated cell counts. Some clones are missing from TCRdb's copy, which holds only in-frame ones; the method was immunoSEQ multiplex PCR. V and J calls and clone size come straight from that table; D and trimming were deduced from the DNA. The sample records 220,000 or so clones, nearly 90% being singletons. The cohort comprised adults aged about 18 to 100 years residing in about two dozen US areas. Clinical history reported by participants formed the basis on which cohorts were assigned. This sample is part of a study of blood T cell repertoires in COVID-19.

This receptor was taken from a man younger than 40 who had been exposed to COVID-19. The sample consisted of PBMCs or T cells enriched from blood (not recorded which). This rearrangement joins TRBV15 to TRBJ1-3; tentative D call: TRBD1 (6 bases). CDR3 region: CATSRGAYSGNTIYF. CDR3 bases: TGTGCCACCTCGCGGGGGGCCTACTCTGGAAACACCATATATTTT.